This is a list of T cell receptor beta chains from one sample in a study of blood T cell repertoires in COVID-19. Sequencing used immunoSEQ multiplex PCR; TCRdb keeps in-frame clones, though not all of them. The table lists around 200,000 clones, 70% to 90% of them singletons, with 3.1% in the top ten. Input material: PBMCs or T cells enriched from blood (not recorded which). The receptors shown here come from a woman aged 50 to 65 in a cohort exposed to, infected with or recovered from COVID-19 (not recorded which). Each CDR3 is given with its conserved first and last residue. D genes are given only for firm matches. Size is omitted from some rows. Given values are once, few, many or a class for expanded clones.

DNA	CDR3	V	J	D	size
TGTGCCAGCAGTGCCCAGGGGGGCGGCAATCAGCCCCAGCATTTT	CASSAQGGGNQPQHF	TRBV2	TRBJ1-5	TRBD1	.
TGCGCCAGCAGCCAAGCGGGGAGGACAGATACGCAGTATTTT	CASSQAGRTDTQYF	TRBV4-3	TRBJ2-3	.	.
TGTGCCAGCAGTGCCCAACTCGGGGGACTGTTTTTT	CASSAQLGGLFF	TRBV28	TRBJ1-4	.	.
TGTGCCAGCAGCTTCGGACGGGGAGAAACTGAAGCTTTCTTT	CASSFGRGETEAFF	TRBV7-9	TRBJ1-1	.	.
TGTGCCAGCAGTTTAAACCCGGGACTTGAAGCTTTCTTT	CASSLNPGLEAFF	TRBV12-3/TRBV12-4	TRBJ1-1	.	.
TGTGCCAGCAGCCCGCCCACTACCACCTACGAGCAGTACTTC	CASSPPTTTYEQYF	TRBV7-2	TRBJ2-7	.	.
TGCGCCAGCAGCCTACAGGACCTCACCTACAATGAGCAGTTCTTC	CASSLQDLTYNEQFF	TRBV5-1	TRBJ2-1	.	few
TGTGCCAGTAGTCCCATGGGGGGAGCTCGTGGCTACACCTTC	CASSPMGGARGYTF	TRBV19	TRBJ1-2	.	.
TGTGCCAGCAGCCAAGAGGGGGGAGTAGGGGAGACCCAGTACTTC	CASSQEGGVGETQYF	TRBV4-2	TRBJ2-5	.	.
TGTGCCAGCAGTTACGGGAGAGATGGCTACACCTTC	CASSYGRDGYTF	TRBV6-2/TRBV6-3	TRBJ1-2	.	.
TGTGCCAGCAGTTCAGTCTTGGGGGGTGAAAAACTGTTTTTT	CASSSVLGGEKLFF	TRBV27	TRBJ1-4	.	.
TGTGCCAGCTCACCATGGGGAGGCACTGAAGCTTTCTTT	CASSPWGGTEAFF	TRBV18	TRBJ1-1	.	.
TGTGCCAGCAGCCACGCCCTCCGGGGCTATGGCTACACCTTC	CASSHALRGYGYTF	TRBV5-6	TRBJ1-2	.	.
TGTGCCAGCAGCTTAGCTGCACTAGCGGGGGGGCTCTACGAGCAGTACTTC	CASSLAALAGGLYEQYF	TRBV7-2	TRBJ2-7	TRBD2	.
TGTGCCAGCAGCCCGGGACAGGGCTATGGCTACACCTTC	CASSPGQGYGYTF	TRBV12-3/TRBV12-4	TRBJ1-2	TRBD1	.
TGTGCCAGCAGCCAAGATCTGGGGGGGAATGAAAAACTGTTTTTT	CASSQDLGGNEKLFF	TRBV4-2	TRBJ1-4	.	.
TGTGCCAGCAGTTACGGGCCCTCCCAGGTTTATACGCAGTATTTT	CASSYGPSQVYTQYF	TRBV6-5	TRBJ2-3	.	.
TGTGCCAGTAGTATAGACGGGTACAACCTAGCCAAAAACATTCAGTACTTC	CASSIDGYNLAKNIQYF	TRBV19	TRBJ2-4	.	.
TGCAGCGTGTGGGACAACTCTGGAAACACCATATATTTT	CSVWDNSGNTIYF	TRBV29-1	TRBJ1-3	.	.
TGTGCCAGCGGTTGGGCAGGGGGCACCTACAATGAGCAGTTCTTC	CASGWAGGTYNEQFF	TRBV7-2	TRBJ2-1	TRBD1	once
TGTGCCAGCAGCCAAGGGAGGGCGGCAGGGGGCAGGGATACGCAGTATTTT	CASSQGRAAGGRDTQYF	TRBV3-1/TRBV3-2	TRBJ2-3	TRBD1	once
TGTGCCAGCAGCCCCCGGGAGGTTAGCTCTGGAAACACCATATATTTT	CASSPREVSSGNTIYF	TRBV5-5	TRBJ1-3	.	.
TGCGCCAGCAGGATGACAGGGGGGACAGATACGCAGTATTTT	CASRMTGGTDTQYF	TRBV5-1	TRBJ2-3	TRBD1	.
TGCGCCAGCAGTCACCCTCCTTCCAGGGCCCCTTCTGCCTACACCTTC	CASSHPPSRAPSAYTF	TRBV23-1	TRBJ1-2	.	.
TGTGCCAGCAGCTTGGTTAGCGTAGACACCGGGGAGCTGTTTTTT	CASSLVSVDTGELFF	TRBV5-6	TRBJ2-2	.	few
TGTGCCAGCAGCGCGTCTAGCGGGGGCCCATCTTTCACAGATACGCAGTATTTT	CASSASSGGPSFTDTQYF	TRBV9	TRBJ2-3	TRBD2	.
TGTGCCAGCAGTCCCCCGGGGGGGGCTCCCAACGAGCAGTACTTC	CASSPPGGAPNEQYF	TRBV27	TRBJ2-7	TRBD2	.
TGTGCCAGCAAGACAGGGAGCGCTGGAAACGAGCAGTACTTC	CASKTGSAGNEQYF	TRBV10-3	TRBJ2-7	TRBD1	.
TGTGCCAGCAGCCAAAGGACGACAGGGAATGGCTACACCTTC	CASSQRTTGNGYTF	TRBV3-1/TRBV3-2	TRBJ1-2	TRBD1	few
TGTGCCAGTAAAAGTGAGGCGAGCTCTGGAAACACCATATATTTT	CASKSEASSGNTIYF	TRBV19	TRBJ1-3	.	.
TGTGCCAGCAGCTTGGGACTAGCGAGAGAGACCCAGTACTTC	CASSLGLARETQYF	TRBV5-4	TRBJ2-5	TRBD2	once
TGTGCCAGCAGTTTAACAGGGCCGGGTGGAAACACCATATATTTT	CASSLTGPGGNTIYF	TRBV27	TRBJ1-3	.	.
TGCGCCAGCAGCCAAGGGGGCCTCGCTTTCTTT	CASSQGGLAFF	TRBV4-3	TRBJ1-1	.	.
TGTGCCAGCAGTCCCCAGCGGGGCCCCTACGAGCAGTACTTC	CASSPQRGPYEQYF	TRBV27	TRBJ2-7	TRBD2	once
TGCAGTGCTAGTCGAGGGGGACCCTCCTACGAGCAGTACTTC	CSASRGGPSYEQYF	TRBV20-1	TRBJ2-7	.	.
TGTGCCAGCAGCTCTGGACAGGGGAATTCACCCCTCCACTTT	CASSSGQGNSPLHF	TRBV5-4	TRBJ1-6	TRBD1	.
TGTGCCAGCAGCTTTCCAGGGGGAAGGGATACGCAGTATTTT	CASSFPGGRDTQYF	TRBV5-6	TRBJ2-3	TRBD1	few
TGTGCCAGCAGCTTGGCCATAGGGGACACTGAGCAGTTCTTC	CASSLAIGDTEQFF	TRBV5-4	TRBJ2-1	.	.
TGTGCCAGCAGTGAAACAGGGAACAGCAATCAGCCCCAGCATTTT	CASSETGNSNQPQHF	TRBV2	TRBJ1-5	.	.
TGTGCCAGCAGTGAAGGGGGAGGTTGGACTCAGCCCCAGCATTTT	CASSEGGGWTQPQHF	TRBV6-1	TRBJ1-5	.	.
TGTGCCAGCAGTGATTACAGGGGTTACAACGAGCAGTACTTC	CASSDYRGYNEQYF	TRBV28	TRBJ2-7	TRBD1	.
TGTGCCAGCGAAAAACAGGGATTAGTCGGGAATTCACCCCTCCACTTT	CASEKQGLVGNSPLHF	TRBV28	TRBJ1-6	.	once
TGTGCCAGCAGCTACAGGAATCAGCCCCAGCATTTT	CASSYRNQPQHF	TRBV7-2	TRBJ1-5	.	.
TGCGCCAGCAGTCAATCCAGGGCCAGCACAGATACGCAGTATTTT	CASSQSRASTDTQYF	TRBV23-1	TRBJ2-3	.	.
TGTGCCAGCAGGGGATTAGCGGGGGGGTCCAGCACAGATACGCAGTATTTT	CASRGLAGGSSTDTQYF	TRBV27	TRBJ2-3	TRBD2	.
TGCGCCAGCAGGCCGCAGGACACGGTAACTGAAGCTTTCTTT	CASRPQDTVTEAFF	TRBV5-1	TRBJ1-1	.	few
TGCGCCAGCAGCGGCACAGCTAACTATGGCTACACCTTC	CASSGTANYGYTF	TRBV4-3	TRBJ1-2	.	.
TGTGCCAGCAGCCTACGGGGACAAGAGACCCAGTACTTC	CASSLRGQETQYF	TRBV7-9	TRBJ2-5	.	.
TGTGCCAGCAGAAAAATAGGACAGGGATTTATCGGCTACACCTTC	CASRKIGQGFIGYTF	TRBV5-4	TRBJ1-2	TRBD1	.
TGTGCCAGCAGTTACTCCGTGGGACAGGGGAGGGACGAGCAGTACTTC	CASSYSVGQGRDEQYF	TRBV6-2/TRBV6-3	TRBJ2-7	TRBD1	once
TGCAGCGTTGAAACGGGAACTAGCACAGATACGCAGTATTTT	CSVETGTSTDTQYF	TRBV29-1	TRBJ2-3	.	.